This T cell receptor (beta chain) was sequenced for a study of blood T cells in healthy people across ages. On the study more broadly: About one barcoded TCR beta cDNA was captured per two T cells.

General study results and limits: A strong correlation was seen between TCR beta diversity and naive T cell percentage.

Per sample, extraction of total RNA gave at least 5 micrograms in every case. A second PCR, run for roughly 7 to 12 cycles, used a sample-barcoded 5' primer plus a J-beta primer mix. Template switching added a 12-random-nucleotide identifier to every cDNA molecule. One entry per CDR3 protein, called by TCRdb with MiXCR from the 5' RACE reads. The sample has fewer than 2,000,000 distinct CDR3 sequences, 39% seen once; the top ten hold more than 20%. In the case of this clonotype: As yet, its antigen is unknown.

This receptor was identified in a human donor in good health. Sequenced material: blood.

The CDR3 DNA follows: TGTGCCAGCAGTCCCTATATCACCTTCTATAGCAATCAGCCCCAGCATTTT. The encoded protein is CASSPYITFYSNQPQHF. The J gene is TRBJ1-5, the V gene TRBV27; D unclear. CDR3 size: 17 residues. V lost 5 bases and J lost 0, with 17 bases in between. Germline lookup yields CDR1 MNHEY and CDR2 SMNVEV (reference sequence).